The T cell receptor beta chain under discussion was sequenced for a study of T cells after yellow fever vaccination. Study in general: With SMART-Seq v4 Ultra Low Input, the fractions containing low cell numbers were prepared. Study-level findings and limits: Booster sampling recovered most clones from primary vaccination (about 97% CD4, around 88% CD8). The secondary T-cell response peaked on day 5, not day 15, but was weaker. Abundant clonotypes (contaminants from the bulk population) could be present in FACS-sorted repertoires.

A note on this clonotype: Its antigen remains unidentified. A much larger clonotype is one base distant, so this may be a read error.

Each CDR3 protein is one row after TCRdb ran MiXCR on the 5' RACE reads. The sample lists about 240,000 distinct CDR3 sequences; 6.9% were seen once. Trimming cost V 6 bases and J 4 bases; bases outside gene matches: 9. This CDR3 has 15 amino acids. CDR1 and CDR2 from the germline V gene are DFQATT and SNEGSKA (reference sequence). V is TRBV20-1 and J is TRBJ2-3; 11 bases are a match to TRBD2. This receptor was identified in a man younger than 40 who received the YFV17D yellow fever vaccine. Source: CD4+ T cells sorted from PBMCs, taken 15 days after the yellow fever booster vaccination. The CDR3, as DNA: TGCAGTGCAATACCGCCTAGCGGGAGGTCAGATACGCAGTATTTT. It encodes CSAIPPSGRSDTQYF.